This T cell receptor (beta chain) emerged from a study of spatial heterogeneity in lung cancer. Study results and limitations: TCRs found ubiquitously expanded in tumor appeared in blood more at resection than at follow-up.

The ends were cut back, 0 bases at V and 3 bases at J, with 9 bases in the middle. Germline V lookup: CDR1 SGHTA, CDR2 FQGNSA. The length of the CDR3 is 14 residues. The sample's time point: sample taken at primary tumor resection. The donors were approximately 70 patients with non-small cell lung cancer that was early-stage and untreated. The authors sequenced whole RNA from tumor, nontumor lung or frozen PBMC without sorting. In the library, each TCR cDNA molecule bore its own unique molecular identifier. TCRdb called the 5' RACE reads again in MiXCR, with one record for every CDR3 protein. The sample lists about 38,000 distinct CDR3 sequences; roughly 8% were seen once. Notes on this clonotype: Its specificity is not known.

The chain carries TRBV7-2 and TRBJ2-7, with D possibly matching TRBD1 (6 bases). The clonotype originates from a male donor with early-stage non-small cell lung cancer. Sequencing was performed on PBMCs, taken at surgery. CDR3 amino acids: CASSLAWGHYEQYF. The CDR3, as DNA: TGTGCCAGCAGCTTAGCATGGGGGCACTACGAGCAGTACTTC.